The 4 T cell receptor beta chains below were found in one sample sequenced in a study of T-cell memory formation after mild COVID-19 (dated by TCRdb to 2020 to 2023). Libraries came from 5' RACE. TCRdb shows the sequencer as Illumina NovaSeq 6000. TCRdb took the public reads, trimmed them with fastp at Q25, ran MiXCR for clone calling and kept in-frame beta chains. Under each unique CDR3 protein, matching rows form one entry showing the most common genes and DNA. A total of 470,000 or so distinct CDR3 sequences appear in this sample, 15% to 20% of them only once. The biggest ten clones account for 9% to 15% of the sample. Sequencing input: PBMCs or a T cell subset sorted from them (not recorded which). The receptors here all came from an adult woman who had mild COVID-19 (a few samples of this study predate the infection). The sample titles of this study are shuffled in the database, so cell type and time point are left out; the donor was told from shared clones.

A few counts support this clonotype. The chain uses TRBV7-2 and TRBJ2-6, with D perhaps TRBD2 (5 bases). CDR1 and CDR2 from the germline V gene are SGHTA and FQGNSA. The CDR3 sequence is 16 residues long. Trimming took 0 bases from V and 3 from J, leaving 9 bases between them. CDR3 DNA: TGTGCCAGCAGCTTAGCAGGGAGTTTTGGGGCCAACGTCCTGACTTTC. It is translated as CASSLAGSFGANVLTF.

The sample holds a few counts of this clonotype. This sequence joins TRBV16 and TRBJ2-1; no definite D call. This CDR3 has 13 amino acids. Trimming stripped 3 bases from V and 2 bases from J, with 5 bases between. Germline assignment: CDR1 KGHSY and CDR2 FQNENV. The CDR3 here is CASSHSPYNEQFF. The CDR3 nucleotides are TGTGCCAGCAGCCATAGCCCCTACAATGAGCAGTTCTTC.

The table lists this clonotype with a few counts. The rearrangement uses TRBV19 and TRBJ2-3; D is perhaps TRBD1 or TRBD2 (5 bases each). Between the trimmed V and J ends, which lost 8 bases and 4 bases, there was a span of 13 bases. The CDR3 length is 13 residues. Germline-derived CDR1 and CDR2 are LNHDA and SQIVND (reference sequence). CDR3 amino acids: CASGTTGADTQYF. As DNA, the CDR3 is TGTGCCAGTGGGACCACGGGTGCAGATACGCAGTATTTT.

The chain links TRBV30 to TRBJ2-7, with 9 bases lining up with TRBD1. V lost 0 bases, J lost 1 base, and 7 bases stayed unmatched. CDR3 length equals 16 residues. CDR1 and CDR2 (germline): GTSNPN, SVGIG (reference sequence). The CDR3 bases are TGTGCCTGGAGTGTACGCCGGACAGGGGTGTCCTACGAGCAGTACTTC. This translates into CAWSVRRTGVSYEQYF.